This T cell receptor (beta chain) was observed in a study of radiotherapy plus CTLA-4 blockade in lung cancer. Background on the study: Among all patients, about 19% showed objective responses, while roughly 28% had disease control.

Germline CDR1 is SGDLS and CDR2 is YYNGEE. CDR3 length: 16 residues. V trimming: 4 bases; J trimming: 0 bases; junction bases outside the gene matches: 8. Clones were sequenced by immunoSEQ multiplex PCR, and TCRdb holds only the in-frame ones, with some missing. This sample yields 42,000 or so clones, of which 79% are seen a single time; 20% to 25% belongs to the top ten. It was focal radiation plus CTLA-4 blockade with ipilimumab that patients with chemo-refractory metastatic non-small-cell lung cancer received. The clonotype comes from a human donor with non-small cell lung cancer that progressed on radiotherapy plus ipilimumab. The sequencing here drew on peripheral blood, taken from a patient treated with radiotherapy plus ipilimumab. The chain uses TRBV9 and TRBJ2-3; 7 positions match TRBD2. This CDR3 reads CASSQLGGGSTDTQYF. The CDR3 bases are TGTGCCAGCAGCCAGTTGGGGGGGGGAAGCACAGATACGCAGTATTTT.